The entry below gives a single TCR beta chain sequence along with its context. These data belong to a study of blood T cell repertoires in COVID-19. Study information: Specimens from acute and convalescent COVID-19 originated in the United States, Italy and Spain. PBMCs, B-cell-depleted T cells, or T cells were the source of the cDNA or gDNA that made up the material.

Using immunoSEQ multiplex PCR, the repertoire was profiled, and TCRdb retains in-frame clones only, with some absent. The table includes 94,000 or so clones, approximately 90% detected once. Germline V gives CDR1 SNHLY, CDR2 FYNNEI. CDR3 length equals 15 residues. The V and J ends lost 4 bases and 5 bases, in that order; junction bases with no gene match: 10. This sequence joins TRBV2 and TRBJ1-1; TRBD1 agrees at 7 bases. This TCR came from a woman aged 80 or over with active COVID-19. Input material: peripheral blood. CDR3 bases: TGTGCCAGCAGTGCGAGGGGGCGGTTTCTGACTGAAGCTTTCTTT. Its translation: CASSARGRFLTEAFF. Full variable domain (rest looked up from reference TRBV2 and TRBJ1-1): EPEVTQTPSHQVTQMGQEVILRCVPISNHLYFYWYRQILGQKVEFLVSFYNNEISEKSEIFDDQFSVERPDGSNFTLKIRSTKLEDSAMYFCASSARGRFLTEAFFGQGTRLTVV.